The TCR beta chain described here comes from a study of blood T cell repertoires in COVID-19. About the research overall: T cells, B-cell-depleted T cells, or PBMCs provided the cDNA or gDNA that served as material.

Germline V CDR1 and CDR2: SEHNR, FQNEAQ (reference sequence). The J segment lost 10 bases and the V segment lost 5 bases, leaving 10 bases of the junction unmatched. The CDR3 spans 16 residues. TCRdb's table, derived via immunoSEQ multiplex PCR, lists solely in-frame clones and lacks some. This sample yields roughly 120,000 clones, of which roughly nine tenths are seen a single time; about 4% belongs to the top ten. The sample was peripheral blood. The TCR was taken from a man between 50 and 59 years old with active COVID-19. The gene calls are TRBV7-9 and TRBJ1-6; TRBD1 matches 11 bases. CDR3 in amino acids: CASSASGGTGGSPLHF. CDR3 DNA sequence: TGTGCCAGCAGCGCATCGGGCGGGACAGGGGGATCACCCCTCCACTTT.